Each of the 2 T cell receptor beta chains below was sequenced from the same sample in a study of cytomegalovirus exposure and HLA in healthy donors. The PCR used 60 Vbeta and 13 Jbeta primers. Generated by immunoSEQ multiplex PCR, the TCRdb table keeps only in-frame clones and is missing some. The sample records roughly 86,000 clones, under 85% being singletons. Material for sequencing was PBMCs. All receptors come from a man aged 45-65 years in good health and CMV-seropositive.

This clone was seen a few times. CDR3 coding DNA: TGTGCCAGCAGTTCCCATGACAAGGCCTACGAGCAGTACTTC. This gives the protein CASSSHDKAYEQYF. V gene TRBV28 combines with J gene TRBJ2-7; no firm D call. Germline CDR1 reads MDHEN; CDR2 reads SYDVKM. V was trimmed by 4 bases and J by 2 bases, leaving 12 bases between them. The CDR3 runs 14 residues.

This clone was seen once. A junction boundary mismatches the germline segment, possibly from a read error. This rearrangement joins TRBV5-6 to TRBJ1-2; unclear D gene. The CDR3 has 13 residues. Germline V CDR1 and CDR2: SGHDT, YYEEEE. The CDR3 protein is CASSQFRSYGYPF. The CDR3 nucleotides read TGTGCCAGCAGCCAATTTAGGAGCTATGGCTACCCCTTC.